This TCR beta chain emerged from a study of T cells in Graves' hyperthyroidism and ophthalmopathy. Findings of the study overall: Ophthalmopathy and stable hyperthyroidism were told apart by a 13 V-J model. In blood, most of the thyroid clonotypes expanded above 0.001 were also present.

TCR beta CDR3 regions were amplified from RNA. The HTBI primer set was used in a first-round RT-PCR of the TCR CDR3. From the multiplex PCR reads, TCRdb called clonotypes with MiXCR, one entry per CDR3 protein. Of some 650,000 distinct CDR3 sequences detected, 16% appear once; the ten largest clones hold roughly 3.4%. Between the trimmed V and J ends, which lost 4 bases and 6 bases, there was a span of 11 bases. Germline assignment: CDR1 MNHNS and CDR2 SASEGT. The CDR3 is 13 residues long. Turning to this clonotype: The antigen is unknown.

This sequence joins TRBV6-1 and TRBJ2-3; no firm D call. This TCR came from a woman in her forties with Graves' ophthalmopathy. Material for sequencing was blood. The CDR3 loop is CASSARERDTQYF. CDR3 sequence (DNA): TGTGCCAGCAGTGCCAGAGAGAGGGATACGCAGTATTTT.